This T cell receptor (beta chain) was retrieved from a study of T cell changes during pregnancy in multiple sclerosis. Assay used: immunoSEQ multiplex PCR; TCRdb lists only in-frame clones, some missing. Of 65,000 to 75,000 clones detected, about 90% appear once; the ten largest clones hold roughly 1.5%. The receptor's source is a female donor in good health, enrolled as a control in a pregnancy study. The source material was peripheral blood, sampled in the third trimester of pregnancy.

Here the CDR3 DNA reads TGCGCCAGCAGCCACTCTACGACAGGGAACACTGAAGCTTTCTTT. As protein: CASSHSTTGNTEAFF. The rearrangement joins TRBV4-1 to TRBJ1-1; possible D gene TRBD1, 6 bases. V shed 3 bases and J shed 1 base, with 12 bases lying between them. The length of the CDR3 is 15 residues. The germline V gene encodes CDR1 MGHRA and CDR2 YSYEKL.